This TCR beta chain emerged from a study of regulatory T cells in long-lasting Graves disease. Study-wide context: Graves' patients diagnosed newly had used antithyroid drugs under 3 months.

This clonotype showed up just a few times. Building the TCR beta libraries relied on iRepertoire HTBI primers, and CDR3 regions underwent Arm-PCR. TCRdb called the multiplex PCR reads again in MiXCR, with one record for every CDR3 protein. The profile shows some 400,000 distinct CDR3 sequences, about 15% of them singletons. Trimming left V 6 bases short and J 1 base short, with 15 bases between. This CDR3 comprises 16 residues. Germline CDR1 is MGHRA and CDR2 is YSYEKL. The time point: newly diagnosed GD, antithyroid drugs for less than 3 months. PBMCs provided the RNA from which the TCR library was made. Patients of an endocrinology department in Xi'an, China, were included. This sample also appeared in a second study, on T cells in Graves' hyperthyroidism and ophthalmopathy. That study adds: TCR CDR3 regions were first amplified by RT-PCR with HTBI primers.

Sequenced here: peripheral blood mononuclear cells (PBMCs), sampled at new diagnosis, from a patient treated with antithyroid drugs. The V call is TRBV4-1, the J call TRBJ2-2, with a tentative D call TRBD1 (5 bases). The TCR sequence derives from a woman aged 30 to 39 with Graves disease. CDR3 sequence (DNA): TGCGCCAGCAGACCTCAGGGCCTTGTGAACACCGGGGAGCTGTTTTTT. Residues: CASRPQGLVNTGELFF.